The clone carrying this T cell receptor beta chain was seen many times. Its antigen remains unknown. Arm-PCR of CDR3 regions and iRepertoire HTBI primers were the basis on which TCR beta libraries were built. Each CDR3 protein gets one entry after TCRdb re-called the multiplex PCR reads with MiXCR. Of about 620,000 distinct CDR3 sequences in the sample, around 15% were seen once. CDR3 length: 14 residues. V gave up 6 bases and J gave up 6 bases; unmatched junction bases: 10. The germline V gene encodes CDR1 DFQATT and CDR2 SNEGSKA (reference sequence). This sample is drawn from a study of regulatory T cells in long-lasting Graves disease. Whole-study results and caveats: Patients with persistent disease showed a bias toward TRBV28, TRBJ1-2 and TRBJ2-5.

Documented time point: newly diagnosed GD, antithyroid drugs for less than 3 months. The TCR library was prepared using RNA isolated from PBMCs. American Thyroid Association guidelines defined Graves' disease diagnosis. Separately, the same data were catalogued under a study of T cells in Graves' hyperthyroidism and ophthalmopathy.

V is TRBV20-1 and J is TRBJ1-1, with 10 bases fitting TRBD1. The input for sequencing was peripheral blood mononuclear cells (PBMCs), taken at new diagnosis, from a patient treated with antithyroid drugs. This clonotype originated in a woman in her thirties with Graves disease. CDR3 DNA sequence: TGCAGTGCCATTTCTGGGACAGGGGTAGCTGAAGCTTTCTTT. Translating it yields CSAISGTGVAEAFF.